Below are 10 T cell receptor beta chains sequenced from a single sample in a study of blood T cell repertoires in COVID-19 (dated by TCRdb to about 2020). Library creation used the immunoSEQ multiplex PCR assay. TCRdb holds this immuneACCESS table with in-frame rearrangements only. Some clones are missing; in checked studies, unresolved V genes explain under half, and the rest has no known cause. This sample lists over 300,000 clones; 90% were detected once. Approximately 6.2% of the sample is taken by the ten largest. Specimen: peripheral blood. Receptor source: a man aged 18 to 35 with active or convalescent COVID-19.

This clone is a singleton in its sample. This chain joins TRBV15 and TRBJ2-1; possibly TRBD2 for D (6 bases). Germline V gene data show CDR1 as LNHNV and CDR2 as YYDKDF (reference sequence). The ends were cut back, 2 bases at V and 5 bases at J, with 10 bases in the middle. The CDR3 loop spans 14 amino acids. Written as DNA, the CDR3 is TGTGCCACCAGCAGACCGACGGGGGACAATGAGCAGTTCTTC. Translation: CATSRPTGDNEQFF.

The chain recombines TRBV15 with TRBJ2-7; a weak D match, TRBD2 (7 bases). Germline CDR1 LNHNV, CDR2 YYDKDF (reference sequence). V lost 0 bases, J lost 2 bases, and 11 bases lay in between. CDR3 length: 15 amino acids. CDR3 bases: TGTGCCACCAGCAGAGAAAAAGGGGGGGCCTACGAGCAGTACTTC. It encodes CATSREKGGAYEQYF.

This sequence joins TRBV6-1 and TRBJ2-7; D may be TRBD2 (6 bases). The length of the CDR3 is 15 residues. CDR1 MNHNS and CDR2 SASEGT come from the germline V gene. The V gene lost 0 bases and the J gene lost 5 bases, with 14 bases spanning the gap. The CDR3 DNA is TGTGCCAGCAGTGAAGCTTTGGCGGGAAAAAACGAGCAGTACTTC. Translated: CASSEALAGKNEQYF.

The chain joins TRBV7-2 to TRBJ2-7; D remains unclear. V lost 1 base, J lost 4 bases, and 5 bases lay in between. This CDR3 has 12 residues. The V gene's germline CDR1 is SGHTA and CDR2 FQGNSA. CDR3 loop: CASSLGEYEQYF. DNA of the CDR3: TGTGCCAGCAGCTTAGGAGAATACGAGCAGTACTTC.

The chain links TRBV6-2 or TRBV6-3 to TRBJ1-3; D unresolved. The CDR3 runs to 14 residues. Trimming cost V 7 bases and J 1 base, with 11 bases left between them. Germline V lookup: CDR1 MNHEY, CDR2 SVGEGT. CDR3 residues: CASIPQASGNTIYF. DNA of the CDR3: TGTGCCAGCATCCCTCAGGCGTCTGGAAACACCATATATTTT.

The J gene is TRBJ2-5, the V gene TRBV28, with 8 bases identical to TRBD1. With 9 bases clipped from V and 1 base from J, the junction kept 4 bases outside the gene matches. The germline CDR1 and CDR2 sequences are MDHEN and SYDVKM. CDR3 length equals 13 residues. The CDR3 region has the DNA TGTGCCAGTAGACAGGGGACCCAAGAGACCCAGTACTTC. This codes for CASRQGTQETQYF. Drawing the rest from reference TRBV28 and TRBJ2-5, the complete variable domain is DVKVTQSSRYLVKRTGEKVFLECVQDMDHENMFWYRQDPGLGLRLIYFSYDVKMKEKGDIPEGYSVSREKKERFSLILESASTNQTSMYLCASRQGTQETQYFGPGTRLLVL.

The CDR3 coding sequence is TGTGCCAGCAGTTTAGTCTGGGGGGATCAGCCCCAGCATTTT. Translating gives CASSLVWGDQPQHF. The genes are TRBV27 and TRBJ1-5, with D tentatively TRBD1 (5 bases). The ends were cut back, 2 bases at V and 5 bases at J, with 10 bases in the middle. Germline loops: CDR1 MNHEY, CDR2 SMNVEV (reference sequence). CDR3 length: 14 residues.

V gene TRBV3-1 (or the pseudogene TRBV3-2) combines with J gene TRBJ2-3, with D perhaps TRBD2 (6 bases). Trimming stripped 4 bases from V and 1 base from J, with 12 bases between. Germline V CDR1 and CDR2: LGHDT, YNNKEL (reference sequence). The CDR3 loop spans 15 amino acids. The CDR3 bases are TGTGCCAGCAGCCGGCCGGACTATGGCACAGATACGCAGTATTTT. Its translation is CASSRPDYGTDTQYF.

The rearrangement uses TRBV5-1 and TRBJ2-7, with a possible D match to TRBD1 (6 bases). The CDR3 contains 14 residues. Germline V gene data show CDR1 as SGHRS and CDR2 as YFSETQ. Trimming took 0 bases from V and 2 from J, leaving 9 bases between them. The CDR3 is CASSLEDRPYEQYF. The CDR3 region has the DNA TGCGCCAGCAGCTTGGAGGACAGACCCTACGAGCAGTACTTC.

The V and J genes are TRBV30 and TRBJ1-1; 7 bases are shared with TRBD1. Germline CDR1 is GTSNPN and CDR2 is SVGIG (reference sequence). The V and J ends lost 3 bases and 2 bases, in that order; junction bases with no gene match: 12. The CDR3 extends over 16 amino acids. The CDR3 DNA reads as TGTGCCTGGAGCGCTGACAGGGCAGGTTCAAACACTGAAGCTTTCTTT. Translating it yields CAWSADRAGSNTEAFF. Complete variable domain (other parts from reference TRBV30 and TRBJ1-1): SQTIHQWPATLVQPVGSPLSLECTVEGTSNPNLYWYRQAAGRGLQLLFYSVGIGQISSEVPQNLSASRPQDRQFILSSKKLLLSDSGFYLCAWSADRAGSNTEAFFGQGTRLTVV.